These 9 T cell receptor beta chains originate from one sample sequenced in a study of T cells in Graves' hyperthyroidism and ophthalmopathy. From RNA transcripts, TCR beta CDR3 regions were amplified. Initially, a first-round RT-PCR of the TCR CDR3 employed the HTBI primer set. TCRdb re-derived calls from the multiplex PCR reads in MiXCR, one entry per CDR3 protein. Of over 350,000 distinct CDR3 sequences in the sample, approximately 14% are singletons; the top ten hold around 13%. Sample: blood. The receptor source for this set is a man between 18 and 29 years old with Graves' ophthalmopathy.

This clonotype was seen repeatedly, ten times or more. The chain is built from TRBV6-1 and TRBJ1-2; TRBD1 matches at 7 bases. V shed 10 bases and J 0 bases; nucleotides not matched to a gene: 5. This CDR3 spans 13 amino acids. The germline V gene has CDR1 MNHNS and CDR2 SASEGT. The CDR3: CAIGQVANYGYTF. CDR3 DNA: TGTGCCATTGGACAGGTGGCTAACTATGGCTACACCTTC.

The chain combines TRBV4-1 with TRBJ2-3; D could derive from TRBD1 or TRBD2 (6 bases each). V lost 0 bases, J lost 0 bases, and 19 bases lay in between. The germline gives CDR1 MGHRA, CDR2 YSYEKL. The CDR3 runs to 19 residues. This chain's CDR3 is CASSQEWGAATGSTDTQYF. The DNA of the CDR3 is TGCGCCAGCAGCCAAGAATGGGGGGCGGCCACGGGTAGCACAGATACGCAGTATTTT.

The chain combines TRBV29-1 with TRBJ1-5, with D perhaps TRBD1 (6 bases). V was shortened by 6 bases and J by 0 bases, with 9 bases between the two germline ends. The CDR3 is 13 residues long. CDR1 is SQVTM, CDR2 ANQGSEA, per germline. The CDR3 protein is CSVAGDSNQPQHF. In DNA, the CDR3 is TGCAGCGTAGCAGGGGATAGCAATCAGCCCCAGCATTTT.

This clonotype has ten or more counts. The chain combines TRBV6-1 with TRBJ2-1, with 11 bases fitting TRBD2. Germline trimming cut 5 bases from V and 6 bases from J; bases unmatched to any gene: 6. The CDR3 loop spans 15 amino acids. The germline V gene encodes CDR1 MNHNS and CDR2 SASEGT. CDR3 sequence reads: CASSLFTSGGNEQFF. The CDR3 DNA follows: TGTGCCAGCAGTTTGTTTACTAGCGGGGGCAATGAGCAGTTCTTC.

This clonotype was recorded at least ten times. CDR3 DNA: TGTGCCAGCAGTGCCTCAGTGAACACCTACGAGCAGTACTTC. Encoded protein: CASSASVNTYEQYF. The chain joins TRBV6-1 to TRBJ2-7; D unresolved. Germline CDR1 is MNHNS and CDR2 is SASEGT. This CDR3 is 14 amino acids long. V shed 4 bases and J shed 2 bases, with 12 bases lying between them.

In this sample, this clonotype turned up many times. This sequence joins TRBV6-1 and TRBJ2-5; D is perhaps TRBD2 (6 bases). CDR3 length: 15 amino acids. V was trimmed by 4 bases and J by 5 bases, leaving 17 bases between them. Germline lookup yields CDR1 MNHNS and CDR2 SASEGT. CDR3 residues: CASSVRGAGLETQYF. CDR3 DNA sequence: TGTGCCAGCAGTGTGCGGGGCGCTGGTCTCGAGACCCAGTACTTC.

For this clonotype: The junction does not match germline at one end; this may be a read error. V and J are TRBV7-9 and TRBJ1-2; 9 bases fit TRBD1. The germline CDR1 and CDR2 sequences are SEHNR and FQNEAQ (reference sequence). The CDR3 spans 13 residues. The CDR3 sequence: CAISTDRGYGYTF. DNA of the CDR3: TGTGCCATCAGCACGGACAGGGGCTATGGCTACACCTTC.

The chain couples TRBV9 to TRBJ2-3, with D possibly TRBD1 on 6 matching bases. Deletions cut 9 bases from V and 0 bases from J, with 14 bases between. Germline lookup yields CDR1 SGDLS and CDR2 YYNGEE. This CDR3 has 14 residues. The CDR3 sequence: CANKQGMSTDTQYF. CDR3 in DNA: TGTGCCAACAAACAGGGCATGAGCACAGATACGCAGTATTTT.

Only one count was recorded for this clonotype. At one end the junction does not follow the germline gene, possibly because of a read error. The chain joins TRBV4-1 to TRBJ1-2; D not certain. In germline, CDR1 is MGHRA, CDR2 YSYEKL. This CDR3 region has 13 residues. The CDR3 DNA sequence: TGTGCCAGCAGCTACGACCTAACCGGAGGCTACACCTTC. Translating gives CASSYDLTGGYTF.